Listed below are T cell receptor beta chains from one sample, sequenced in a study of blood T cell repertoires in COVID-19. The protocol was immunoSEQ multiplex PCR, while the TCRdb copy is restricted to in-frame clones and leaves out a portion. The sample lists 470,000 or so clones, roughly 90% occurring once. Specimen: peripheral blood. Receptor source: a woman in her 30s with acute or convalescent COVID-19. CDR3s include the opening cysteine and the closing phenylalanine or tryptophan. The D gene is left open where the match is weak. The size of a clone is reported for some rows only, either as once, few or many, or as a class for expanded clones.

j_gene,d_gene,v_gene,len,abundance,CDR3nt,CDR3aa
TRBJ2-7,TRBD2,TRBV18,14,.,TGTGCCAGCCCTCAAGCGGGGGACTCCTACGAGCAGTACTTC,CASPQAGDSYEQYF
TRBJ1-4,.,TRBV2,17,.,TGTGCCAGCAGTGCGCGGGGGCCTTATATATTCACTGAAAAACTGTTTTTT,CASSARGPYIFTEKLFF
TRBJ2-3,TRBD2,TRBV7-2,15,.,TGTGCCAGCAGCCACGGACTAGCAAGCACAGATACGCAGTATTTT,CASSHGLASTDTQYF
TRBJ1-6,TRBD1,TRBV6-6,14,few,TGTGCCACCGGAAGGACAGGGGAAAATTCACCCCTCCACTTT,CATGRTGENSPLHF
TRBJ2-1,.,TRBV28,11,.,TGTGCCAGCAGGGGCTCCGCTGAGCAGTTCTTC,CASRGSAEQFF
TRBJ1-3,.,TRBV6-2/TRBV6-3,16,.,TGTGCCAGCAGTTACTCGAGGCGCGGGAATGGAAACACCATATATTTT,CASSYSRRGNGNTIYF
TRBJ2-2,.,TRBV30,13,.,TGTGCCTGGAGTGTACAGGGAGCCGGGGAGCTGTTTTTT,CAWSVQGAGELFF
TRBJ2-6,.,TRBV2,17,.,TGTGCCAGCAGGTCGGGGACTTACCTCTCTGGGGCCAACGTCCTGACTTTC,CASRSGTYLSGANVLTF
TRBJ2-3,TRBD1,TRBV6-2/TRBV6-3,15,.,TGTGCCAGCAGTCCCTCGGGACAGAACACAGATACGCAGTATTTT,CASSPSGQNTDTQYF
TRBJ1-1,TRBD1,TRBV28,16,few,TGTGCCAGCAGTGACCCCCGGACAGGGAAGGGCACTGAAGCTTTCTTT,CASSDPRTGKGTEAFF
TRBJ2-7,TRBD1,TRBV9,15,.,TGTGCCAGCAGCGGAGGGACAGGCGGCGTCTACGAGCAGTACTTC,CASSGGTGGVYEQYF
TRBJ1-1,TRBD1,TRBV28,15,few,TGTGCCAGCAGTCCCCCGGACAGGGATAACACTGAAGCTTTCTTT,CASSPPDRDNTEAFF
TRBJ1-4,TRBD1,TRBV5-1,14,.,TGCGCCAGCAGCTCGGGGACAGGGGGTGAAAAACTGTTTTTT,CASSSGTGGEKLFF
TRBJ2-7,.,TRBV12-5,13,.,TGTGCTAGTGGCCCCTCAGGGTTATACGAGCAGTACTTC,CASGPSGLYEQYF
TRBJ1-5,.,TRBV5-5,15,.,TGTGCCAGCAGCTTGGGGTCGACAGGCAATCAGCCCCAGCATTTT,CASSLGSTGNQPQHF
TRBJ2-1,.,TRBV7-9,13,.,TGTGCCAGCAGCTTTACAGGGTACAATGAGCAGTTCTTC,CASSFTGYNEQFF
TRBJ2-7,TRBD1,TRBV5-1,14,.,TGCGCCAGCAGTGAGACAGGGCCTACCTACGAGCAGTACTTC,CASSETGPTYEQYF
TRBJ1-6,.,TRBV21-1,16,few,TGTGCCAGCGGGCTTTTCCGGGACAGTTCTAATTCACCCCTCCACTTT,CASGLFRDSSNSPLHF
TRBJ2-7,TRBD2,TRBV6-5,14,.,TGTGCCAGCAGTCAGGGACTAGCACACTACGAGCAGTACTTC,CASSQGLAHYEQYF
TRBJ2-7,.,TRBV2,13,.,TGTGCCAGCAGTGAATATGAGTCTACGAGGGTGTACTTC,CASSEYESTRVYF
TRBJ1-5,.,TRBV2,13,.,TGTGCCAGCAGTGAGGGCCTCAATCAGCCCCAGCATTTT,CASSEGLNQPQHF
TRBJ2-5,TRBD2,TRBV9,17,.,TGTGCCAGCAGCCTAGGGACTAGCGGGGGGGCCGCCGAGACCCAGTACTTC,CASSLGTSGGAAETQYF
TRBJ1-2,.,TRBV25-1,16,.,TGTGCCAGCAGTGATCGTTCCCCAGAAACTAACTATGGCTACACCTTC,CASSDRSPETNYGYTF
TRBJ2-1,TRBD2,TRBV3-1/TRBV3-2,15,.,TGTGCCAGCAGCCAATCCGGGGGGGCCTGGAATGAGCAGTTCTTC,CASSQSGGAWNEQFF
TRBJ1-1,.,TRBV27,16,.,TGTGCCAGCAGTTTACTTTCAGGGGTGGTGAACACTGAAGCTTTCTTT,CASSLLSGVVNTEAFF
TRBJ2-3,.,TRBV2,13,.,TGTGCCAGTTTAGAGGAGGCCACAGATACGCAGTATTTT,CASLEEATDTQYF
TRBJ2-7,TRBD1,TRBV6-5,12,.,TGTGCCAGCAGCACGACAGGGAACGAGCAGTACTTC,CASSTTGNEQYF
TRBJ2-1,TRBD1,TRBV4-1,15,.,TGCGCCAGCAGCCAAGCGGGACAGCCCTACAATGAGCAGTTCTTC,CASSQAGQPYNEQFF
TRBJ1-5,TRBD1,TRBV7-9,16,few,TGTGCCAGCAGCCATGAGGTGACAGGGAGAGGGCAGCCCCAGCATTTT,CASSHEVTGRGQPQHF
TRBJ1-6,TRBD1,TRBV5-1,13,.,TGCGCCAGCAGCAGTGACAGGGATTCACCCCTCCACTTT,CASSSDRDSPLHF
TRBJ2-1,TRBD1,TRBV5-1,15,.,TGCGCCAGCAAAAAACCGGGACAGATATACAATGAGCAGTTCTTC,CASKKPGQIYNEQFF
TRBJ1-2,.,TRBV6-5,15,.,TGTGCCAGCAGTTACTCGACACGTTCGTACTATGGCTACACCTTC,CASSYSTRSYYGYTF
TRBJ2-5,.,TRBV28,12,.,TGTGCCAGCAGCCCTGGAGGCCAGACCCAGTACTTC,CASSPGGQTQYF
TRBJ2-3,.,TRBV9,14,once,TGTGCCAGCAGCAAACAAATCGGGTCAGATACGCAGTATTTT,CASSKQIGSDTQYF
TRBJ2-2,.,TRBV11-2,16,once,TGTGCCAGCAGCTTAGCCAGGGTTCGGAACACCGGGGAGCTGTTTTTT,CASSLARVRNTGELFF
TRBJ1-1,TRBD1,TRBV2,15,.,TGTGCCAGCAGAACCACCGGGACAGAAGGTTCTGAAGCTTTCTTT,CASRTTGTEGSEAFF
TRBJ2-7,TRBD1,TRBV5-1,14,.,TGCGCCAGCAGCCCGGGACAGGGTGCTTACGAGCAGTACTTC,CASSPGQGAYEQYF
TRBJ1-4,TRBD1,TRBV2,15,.,TGTGCCAGCAGACAGGGGTCCGCAACTAATGAAAAACTGTTTTTT,CASRQGSATNEKLFF
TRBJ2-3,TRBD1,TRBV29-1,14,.,TGCAGCGTTGAAGCCAGGGGGAGAAAAGATACGCAGTATTTT,CSVEARGRKDTQYF
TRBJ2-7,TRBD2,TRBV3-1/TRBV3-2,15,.,TGTGCCAGCAGCCCGGTCGGGACTAGCGGGGGGAATCGGTACTTC,CASSPVGTSGGNRYF
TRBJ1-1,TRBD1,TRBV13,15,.,TGTGCCAGCAGCTTCGGACAGGGACACAACACTGAAGCTTTCTTT,CASSFGQGHNTEAFF
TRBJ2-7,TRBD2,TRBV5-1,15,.,TGCGCCAGCAGCTTGGAAGGTCGGGGAGGGGACGAGCAGTACTTC,CASSLEGRGGDEQYF
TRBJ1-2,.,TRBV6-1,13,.,TGTGCCAGCAGTGAATGGGGGGTCGGAGGCTACACCTTC,CASSEWGVGGYTF
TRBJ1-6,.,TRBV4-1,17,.,TGCGCCAGCAGCCAAAGGCTGACAGTGACCTGGGATACACCCCTCCACTTT,CASSQRLTVTWDTPLHF
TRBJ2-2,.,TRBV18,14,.,TGTGCCAGCTCACCTCCTTGGGCACCCCGGGAGCTGTTTTTT,CASSPPWAPRELFF
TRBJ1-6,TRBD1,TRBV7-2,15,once,TGTGCCAGCAGCTTAGCGACAGGGCTTAATTCACCCCTCCACTTT,CASSLATGLNSPLHF
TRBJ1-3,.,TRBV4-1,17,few,TGCGCCAGCAGCCAAGTTCCCGCGGGATACTCTGGAAACACCATATATTTT,CASSQVPAGYSGNTIYF